Included here is one T cell receptor beta chain sequence, with context. Its specificity is not known. Trimming removed 4 bases from V and 6 bases from J; junction bases left unmatched: 9. The CDR3 sequence is 15 residues long. Germline lookup yields CDR1 GTSNPN and CDR2 SVGIG (reference sequence). The sample is drawn from a study of monozygotic twins with cystic fibrosis. Overall study results and limits: Co-twins had the most similar V usage for 13 of 16 pairs, J for 8. The repertoire was suggested to be naive-dominated, clonality median around 0.01. Monozygotic CF twin pairs shared significantly more nucleotide-identical clonotypes than unrelated CF individuals did.

This table comes from immunoSEQ multiplex PCR, and its TCRdb copy is limited to in-frame clones, with some not included. The table shows more than 9,500 clones, with 65% to 90% occurring only once. V and J are TRBV30 and TRBJ2-2, with TRBD2 matching 9 bases. Sequences were obtained from blood. The TCR originated in a man in his late teens or twenties with cystic fibrosis. This CDR3 reads CAWNGGRAVAGELFF. In DNA, the CDR3 is TGTGCCTGGAATGGCGGGAGGGCAGTTGCCGGGGAGCTGTTTTTT.